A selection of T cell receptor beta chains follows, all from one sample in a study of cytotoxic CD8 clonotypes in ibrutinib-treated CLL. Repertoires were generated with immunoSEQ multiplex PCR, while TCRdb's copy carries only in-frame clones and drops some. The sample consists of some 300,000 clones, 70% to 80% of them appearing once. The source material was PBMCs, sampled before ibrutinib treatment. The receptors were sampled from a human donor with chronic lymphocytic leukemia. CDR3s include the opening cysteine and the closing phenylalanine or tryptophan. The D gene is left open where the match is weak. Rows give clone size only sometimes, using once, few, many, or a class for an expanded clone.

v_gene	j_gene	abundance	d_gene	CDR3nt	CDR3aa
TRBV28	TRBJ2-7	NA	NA	TGTGCCAGCAGTTTCCTGTGGGGGAGAAGCTCCTACGAGCAGTACTTC	CASSFLWGRSSYEQYF
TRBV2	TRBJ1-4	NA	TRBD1	TGTGCCAGCAGTGAGTCTGGACAGGGAAGTGAAAAACTGTTTTTT	CASSESGQGSEKLFF
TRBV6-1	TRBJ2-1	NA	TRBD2	TGTGCCACTCGGCGGGGGTACAATGAGCAGTTCTTC	CATRRGYNEQFF
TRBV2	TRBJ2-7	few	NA	TGTGCCAGCAGTGGCCCCGCCTCCTACGAGCAGTACTTC	CASSGPASYEQYF
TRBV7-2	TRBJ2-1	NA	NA	TGTGCCAGCAGCCTGGGACGGAAAAATGAGCAGTTCTTC	CASSLGRKNEQFF
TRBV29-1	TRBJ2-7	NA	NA	TGCAGCGCCCGTGGCGACTACAGCTCCTACGAGCAGTACTTC	CSARGDYSSYEQYF
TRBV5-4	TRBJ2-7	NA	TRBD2	TGTGCCAGCAGCTTGGTAACTAGCGGGAGCCCCTACGAGCAGTACTTC	CASSLVTSGSPYEQYF
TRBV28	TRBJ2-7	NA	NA	TGTGCCAGCAGTTTGTCGGACTTCTACGAGCAGTACTTC	CASSLSDFYEQYF
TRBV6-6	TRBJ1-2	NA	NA	TGTGCCAGCAGTTACTCAAGGACAGACTATGGCTACACCTTC	CASSYSRTDYGYTF
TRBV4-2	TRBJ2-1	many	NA	TGTGCCAGCAGCCAAGAGTTGAGCTCCTACAATGAGCAGTTCTTC	CASSQELSSYNEQFF
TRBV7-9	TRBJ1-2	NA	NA	TGTGCCAGCAGCTTAGGACCCGGGACAAATTATGGCTACACCTTC	CASSLGPGTNYGYTF
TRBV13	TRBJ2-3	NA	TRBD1	TGTGCCAGCAGCCTCTACCCCCGGGACAGGGGCACAGATACGCAGTATTTT	CASSLYPRDRGTDTQYF
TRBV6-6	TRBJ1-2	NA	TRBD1	TGTGCCAGCAGTCTACAGGGGCCCCCTTATGGCTACACCTTC	CASSLQGPPYGYTF
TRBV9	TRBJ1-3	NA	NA	TGTGCCAGCAGCGTAGAAGTTGGTCACTCTGGAAACACCATATATTTT	CASSVEVGHSGNTIYF
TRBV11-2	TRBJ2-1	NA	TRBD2	TGTGCCAGCAGCTTCCTAGCGGGAGCCCCGGGTGAGCAGTTCTTC	CASSFLAGAPGEQFF
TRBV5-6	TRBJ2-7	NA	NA	TGTGCCAGCAGCCCTGGGGCAGGGAGGATTTACGAGCAGTACTTC	CASSPGAGRIYEQYF
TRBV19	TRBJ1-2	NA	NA	TGTGCCAGTACCCCACAGACCCTCTATGGCTACACCTTC	CASTPQTLYGYTF
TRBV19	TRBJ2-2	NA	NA	TGTGCCAGTAAGGGTGGCAGGGGATCCGGGGAGCTGTTTTTT	CASKGGRGSGELFF
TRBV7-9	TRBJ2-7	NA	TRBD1	TGTGCCAGCAGCTTATTACGTAGGGACAGCCGCTACGAGCAGTACTTC	CASSLLRRDSRYEQYF
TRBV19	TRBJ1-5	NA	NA	TGTGCCACCACCCCCTTCGGGACGGACGGGGAGCCCCAGCATTTT	CATTPFGTDGEPQHF
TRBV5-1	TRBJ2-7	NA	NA	TGCGCCAGCAGCTTGGACAGGAACAAGGTCTACGAGCAGTACTTC	CASSLDRNKVYEQYF
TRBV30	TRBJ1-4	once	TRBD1	TGTGCCTGGACCGAAGGGGACAGGGGTTTGGAACAAACTAATGAAAAACTGTTTTTT	CAWTEGDRGLEQTNEKLFF
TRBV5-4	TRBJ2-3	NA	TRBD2	TGTGCCAGCAGGGCCGGGACTAGCGGGAGCGTCGCAGATACGCAGTATTTT	CASRAGTSGSVADTQYF
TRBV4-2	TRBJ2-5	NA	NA	TGTGCCAGCAGCGTGTCGGAACTCCAAGAGACCCAGTACTTC	CASSVSELQETQYF
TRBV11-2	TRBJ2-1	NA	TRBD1	TGTGCCAGCAGCTTAGATTGGGGACAGGGGAATGAGCAGTTCTTC	CASSLDWGQGNEQFF
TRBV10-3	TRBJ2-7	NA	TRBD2	TGTGCCATCAGGTGGGCTAGCGGGAATTACGAGCAGTACTTC	CAIRWASGNYEQYF
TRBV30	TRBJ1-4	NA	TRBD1	TGTGCCTGGAGTGTGGGACAGGCGAATGAAAAACTGTTTTTT	CAWSVGQANEKLFF
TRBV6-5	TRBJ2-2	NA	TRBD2	TGTGCCAGCAGCCGAGCGGGAGGGAACACCGGGGAGCTGTTTTTT	CASSRAGGNTGELFF
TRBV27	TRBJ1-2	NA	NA	TGTGCCAGCAGTTTATCCAACAGAATTTATGGCTACACCTTC	CASSLSNRIYGYTF
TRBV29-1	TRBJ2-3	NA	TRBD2	TGCAGCGTTGAAGATAGCGGGGGACGCACAGATACGCAGTATTTT	CSVEDSGGRTDTQYF
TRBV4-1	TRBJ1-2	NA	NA	TGCGCCAGCAGCCAAGCCGGAAAATATGGCTACACCTTC	CASSQAGKYGYTF
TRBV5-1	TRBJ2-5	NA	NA	TGCGCCAGCAGCTTGTTCACAGTACAAGAGACCCAGTACTTC	CASSLFTVQETQYF
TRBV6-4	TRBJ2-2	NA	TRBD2	TGTGCCAGCAGCGACGGACTAGCGGGAGCCGGGGAGCTGTTTTTT	CASSDGLAGAGELFF
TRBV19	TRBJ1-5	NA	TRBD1	TGTGCCAGTAGTAACCTACGGGACAGGGGACATCAGCCCCAGCATTTT	CASSNLRDRGHQPQHF
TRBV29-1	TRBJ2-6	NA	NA	TGCAGCGTTGTTTTGGTGTCTGGGGCCAACGTCCTGACTTTC	CSVVLVSGANVLTF
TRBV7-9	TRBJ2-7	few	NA	TGTGCCAGCAGCTTAGCTGGACAGCCCTCCTACGAGCAGTACTTC	CASSLAGQPSYEQYF
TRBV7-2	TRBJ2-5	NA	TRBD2	TGTGCCAGCAGCGTCTCCGGGACTAGCGGGAGGACCGAGGTAGAGACCCAGTACTTC	CASSVSGTSGRTEVETQYF
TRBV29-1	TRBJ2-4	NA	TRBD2	TGCAGCGTTGAAACTAGCGGATTAATTCAGTACTTC	CSVETSGLIQYF
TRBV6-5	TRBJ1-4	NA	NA	TGTGCCAGCAGTTCCGAGCTCGGCGGAAAACTGTTTTTT	CASSSELGGKLFF
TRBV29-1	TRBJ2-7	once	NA	TGCAGCGTTGTGGTGCCCTCGGTTTACGAGCAGTACTTC	CSVVVPSVYEQYF
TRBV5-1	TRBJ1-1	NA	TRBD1	TGCGCCAGCAGCTCAAGGACAGGGGGCACTGAAGCTTTCTTT	CASSSRTGGTEAFF
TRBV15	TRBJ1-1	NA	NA	TGTGCCACCAGCATTGAGCTGAACACTGAAGCTTTCTTT	CATSIELNTEAFF
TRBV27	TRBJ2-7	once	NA	TGTGCCAGCAGTTCCATCGGAGGGTCGAGCTCCTACGAGCAGTACTTC	CASSSIGGSSSYEQYF
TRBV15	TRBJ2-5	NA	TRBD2	TGTGCCACCAGCAGAGAGGGAGCGGGAGCTCCAGAGACCCAGTACTTC	CATSREGAGAPETQYF
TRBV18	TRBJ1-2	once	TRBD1	TGTGCCAGCTCACCCGAGACAGGGGTTACTGGCTACACCTTC	CASSPETGVTGYTF
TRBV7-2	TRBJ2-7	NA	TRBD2	TGTGCCAGCAGCTTTAGGCTAGCGGACCTCTCCTACGAGCAGTACTTC	CASSFRLADLSYEQYF
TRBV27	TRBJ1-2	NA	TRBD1	TGTGCCTCACAAGAGGGGGCAGGGGGCGGCTACACCTTC	CASQEGAGGGYTF
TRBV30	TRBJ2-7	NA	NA	TGTGCCTGGAGTGGTTCCTACGAGCAGTACTTC	CAWSGSYEQYF
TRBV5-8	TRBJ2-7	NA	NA	TGTGCCAGCAGCTACCCATTTACCGAGCAGTACTTC	CASSYPFTEQYF
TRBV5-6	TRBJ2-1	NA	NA	TGTGCCAGCAGCTCTACTTTAAGCTCCTACAATGAGCAGTTCTTC	CASSSTLSSYNEQFF
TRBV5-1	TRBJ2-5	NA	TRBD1	TGCGCCAGCAGCTTGGGGGACAGGTCCCAAGAGACCCAGTACTTC	CASSLGDRSQETQYF
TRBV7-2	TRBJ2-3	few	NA	TGTGCCAGCAGCTTAGACACAGATACGCAGTATTTT	CASSLDTDTQYF
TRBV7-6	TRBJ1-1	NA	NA	TGTGCCAGCAGCTTAGCGGTAGACAGAGAAGCTTTCTTT	CASSLAVDREAFF
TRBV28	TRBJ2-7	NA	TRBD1	TGTGCCAGCAGTTTAGGGGGACAGGGGGCCCACGAGCAGTACTTC	CASSLGGQGAHEQYF
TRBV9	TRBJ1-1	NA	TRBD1	TGTGCCAGCAGCCCCAGGACAGGGGGCACTGAAGCTTTCTTT	CASSPRTGGTEAFF
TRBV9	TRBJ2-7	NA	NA	TGTGCCAGCAGCGTCGCAGACACTCCACTCTCCTACGAGCAGTACTTC	CASSVADTPLSYEQYF
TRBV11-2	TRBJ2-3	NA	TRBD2	TGTGCCAGCAGCTTAGCGGGAGGGCGTCGGGCAGATACGCAGTATTTT	CASSLAGGRRADTQYF
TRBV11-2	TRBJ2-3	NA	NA	TGTGCCAGCAGCTTAAGATTCGTTGAGTTTGCAAGCGCAGATACGCAGTATTTT	CASSLRFVEFASADTQYF
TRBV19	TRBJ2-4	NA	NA	TGTGCCAGTAGTATAGGGCCCAGCGACATTCAGTACTTC	CASSIGPSDIQYF
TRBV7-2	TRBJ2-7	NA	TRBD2	TGTGCCAGCAGCTCCGGGACTAGCGGGAGTTTCTCTGACGAGCAGTACTTC	CASSSGTSGSFSDEQYF